Listed here is a single T cell receptor beta chain. What it binds is unknown. This record belongs to a study of PD-1 blockade in classical Hodgkin lymphoma. Study observations and caveats: Before treatment, complete responders showed about the same diversity as newly diagnosed patients. Patients with an early start, nivolumab under 1 year after ASCT, were excluded.

Germline lookup yields CDR1 ENHRY and CDR2 SYGVKD. V was clipped by 4 bases and J by 1 base; unmatched bases: 4. The CDR3 totals 15 residues. Each patient's relapse followed autologous stem cell transplantation, and brentuximab vedotin exposure varied. Measured with immunoSEQ multiplex PCR; TCRdb has only the in-frame clones, and not every one. The table lists roughly 61,000 clones, over 75% of them singletons. The clonotype originates from a human donor with classical Hodgkin lymphoma. The sequencing used peripheral blood mononuclear cells (PBMCs), collected at baseline. V is TRBV10-3 and J is TRBJ2-4; 7 bases align to TRBD1. The CDR3 DNA follows: TGTGCCATCAGTGTGGGACAGTGGGCCAAAAACATTCAGTACTTC. It encodes CAISVGQWAKNIQYF.